This T cell receptor (beta chain) was sequenced during a study of T cell responses to AZD1222 COVID-19 vaccine (dated by TCRdb to 2020 to 2022). About the full investigation: AZD1222 recipients with second doses at about 4 weeks or about 12 weeks were pooled, because spike-specific TCR depth and breadth did not differ between schedules. A total of 233 trial participants underwent TCR sequencing, of whom approximately 210 received two doses of AZD1222 and around 25 received two doses of the MenACWY control vaccine. Trial participants were enrolled by age into subgroups of 18-55, 56-69 and 70-plus years, and around 150, 29 and 61 TCR-sequenced participants, respectively, were included in these subgroups. Results and caveats for the whole study, not just this receptor: Conclusions about previously exposed vaccinees were limited because only five to seven AZD1222 recipients were SARS-CoV-2 seropositive at baseline. Vaccine-associated CD4 TCRs spanned the whole spike protein, with dominant responses in regions 160-218 and 743-854. Spike-specific TCR breadth and depth rose significantly after two AZD1222 doses compared with day 0 and with MenACWY recipients. In the small 56-69-year group, the increase in depth fell short of significance, most likely because of low power. Reportedly, almost half of the unique spike-specific TCRs recognized epitopes lying outside the regions that are mutated in the B.1.351 and B.1.1.7 variants. No day 14 peak-response samples were available, so repertoires were characterized only after the peak T cell response. Participants were mostly white British and included more females than males, and it was suggested by the authors that clonal diversity may have been underestimated.

CDR1 and CDR2 are drawn from the germline V gene: SGDLS, YYNGEE. Taken from cysteine to phenylalanine, the CDR3 has 13 residues. Just CDR3 DNA is preserved here, 39 bases in frame from base 1. V drops 4 bases and J drops 14 bases, leaving 20 bases in between. The CDR3 regions of human TCRbeta chains were analyzed by immunosequencing. On the study's bioinformatics: TCRs in the repertoires were compared against a reference library of SARS-CoV-2-specific TCRs that had been generated with the MIRA antigen-specificity platform. Breadth was defined as the fraction of unique TCRs that were SARS-CoV-2-associated, and depth was defined as the fraction of total T cells that were SARS-CoV-2-associated. Using the MIRA data, every spike-specific TCR was mapped to the spike region that the TCR reacted to and assigned to either a CD4 or a CD8 class. Log10-transformed breadth and depth values were compared by one-way ANOVA with Sidak's multiple comparisons tests. This is the immuneACCESS table as TCRdb keeps it, with only in-frame sequences that have V and J called. A part of the clones is gone; compared with another copy, unresolved V genes explain less than half, and the rest is unexplained. V and J calls plus clone size are reproduced from that table; the DNA served to infer D and trimming. The sample yields under 200,000 clones; around 95% were counted once. The top ten hold 0.64% of the sample.

The time point label for this specimen denotes: baseline before first vaccination. Vaccinee samples came from UK trials COV001 and COV002, including a single-blind randomized controlled phase 2/3 trial of AZD1222 (ChAdOx1 nCoV-19) in healthy adults. For TCRbeta chain sequencing, PBMC samples from trial participants were taken at day 0 and at day 28 after the second dose. Worth noting for this clone: Its antigen has not been determined. Per-base quality was not reported, and no clone a single base away is much larger than it.

Recombination joined TRBV9 with TRBJ2-3; no D gene is confidently identified. Specimen: peripheral blood, collected on day 0 of AZD1222 vaccination. The receptor's source is an adult in good health. The DNA is TGTGCCAGCAGCCTTTCTGGGCCCGCCGGCATGTATTTT. The resulting protein is CASSLSGPAGMYF.